This T cell receptor (beta chain) is from a study of T cells after yellow fever vaccination. Study observations and caveats: Abundant clonotypes from the bulk population could have been carried over as contaminants into FACS-sorted repertoires.

TCR cDNA, made by 5'RACE template switching, carried an added universal primer site and UMIs. Via MiXCR, TCRdb re-called the 5' RACE reads, giving one row per CDR3 protein. The table shows some 49,000 distinct CDR3 sequences, with 5.5% to 7.5% occurring only once. The V gene end was trimmed by 4 bases and the J gene end by 9 bases; junction bases not matched to a gene: 17. The germline CDR1 and CDR2 sequences are MNHEY and SVGAGI. This CDR3 spans 17 amino acids. This clonotype was observed many times. This TCR derives from a man between 25 and 39 years old who received the YFV17D yellow fever vaccine. The chain carries TRBV6-5 and TRBJ2-3; 9 nucleotides line up with TRBD1. The material sequenced was PBMCs, either bulk or a sorted T-cell subset (CD4+, CD8+, memory, or dextramer-sorted; not recorded which), taken 45 days after the yellow fever booster vaccination. Here the CDR3 reads CASSLPAVGTGKMTQYF. The CDR3 DNA reads TGTGCCAGCAGTTTACCTGCGGTCGGGACAGGGAAAATGACGCAGTATTTT.